The 10 T cell receptor beta chains reported below all come from one sample, sequenced in a study of blood T cell repertoires in COVID-19. Sequencing was performed with immunoSEQ multiplex PCR; in TCRdb, only in-frame clones are kept and a portion is missing. The sample lists 200,000 to 250,000 clones, approximately 80% occurring once. The sequencing sample was made of peripheral blood. These TCRs come from a man aged 30 to 45 with active or convalescent COVID-19.

In its sample, this clone was seen once. The chain carries TRBV28 and TRBJ2-1; 12 nucleotides agree with TRBD2. The CDR3 is 16 residues long. After removal of 2 bases from V and 6 bases from J, the junction contained 5 bases not matched to a gene. The germline CDR1 and CDR2 sequences are MDHEN and SYDVKM. The CDR3 reads CASSLVLAGGFNEQFF. The CDR3 DNA sequence: TGTGCCAGCAGTTTAGTCCTAGCGGGAGGGTTCAATGAGCAGTTCTTC.

The chain carries TRBV19 and TRBJ2-7, with D possibly TRBD2 on 7 matching bases. The length of the CDR3 is 16 residues. CDR1 is LNHDA, CDR2 SQIVND, per germline (reference sequence). Trimming cost V 6 bases and J 4 bases, with 22 bases left between them. Here the CDR3 reads CASSKTGGGEPYEQYF. CDR3 coding DNA: TGTGCCAGTAGCAAGACCGGAGGGGGGGAACCTTACGAGCAGTACTTC.

V is TRBV7-8 and J is TRBJ2-1, with D possibly being TRBD2 (6 bases). The CDR3 spans 14 residues. Germline-derived CDR1 and CDR2 are SGHVS and FQNEAQ. V gave up 4 bases and J gave up 2 bases, with 9 bases separating them. The CDR3 loop reads CASSSTSPYNEQFF. The DNA for the CDR3 is TGTGCCAGCAGCTCGACTAGTCCCTACAATGAGCAGTTCTTC.

This clone was counted many times. The rearrangement joins TRBV6-1 to TRBJ2-7; 8 positions match TRBD1. V shed 1 base, J shed 2 bases, and the junction held 4 bases outside the gene matches. The CDR3 is made up of 15 amino acids. Germline V gene lookup returns CDR1 MNHNS and CDR2 SASEGT. Written as DNA, the CDR3 is TGTGCCAGCAGTGAAGTCGACAGGGGAACCTACGAGCAGTACTTC. Protein product: CASSEVDRGTYEQYF.

The CDR3 region is CASSLGGLDYGYTF. In DNA, the CDR3 is TGCGCCAGCAGTTTAGGGGGCTTGGACTATGGCTACACCTTC. The chain joins TRBV4-1 to TRBJ1-2; 7 nucleotides agree with TRBD1. This CDR3 is 14 amino acids long. Germline lookup yields CDR1 MGHRA and CDR2 YSYEKL. Losses at the gene ends were 6 bases for V and 3 bases for J; bases not matched to a gene: 7.

The chain has TRBV5-1 and TRBJ1-4; D gene unclear. The CDR3 has 15 amino acids. From germline, CDR1 is SGHRS and CDR2 YFSETQ. The V end lost 4 bases, the J end lost 3 bases, and 13 bases lay between the germline ends. CDR3 sequence (DNA): TGCGCCAGCAGCGAGGACGGCGGGGCTAATGAAAAACTGTTTTTT. Translation: CASSEDGGANEKLFF.

V is TRBV6-4 and J is TRBJ2-3; 10 bases are shared with TRBD1. This CDR3 contains 16 residues. Germline values: CDR1 MRHNA, CDR2 SNTAGT. J lost 5 bases, V lost 8 bases, and 13 bases had no gene match. CDR3 in amino acids: CASPRQGARRGDTQYF. CDR3 nucleotides: TGTGCCAGCCCTAGACAGGGGGCAAGGAGGGGAGATACGCAGTATTTT.

The chain joins TRBV19 to TRBJ2-2; 9 bases line up with TRBD1. CDR3 length: 16 residues. With 5 bases clipped from V and 0 bases from J, the junction kept 4 bases outside the gene matches. Germline V gene sequence: CDR1 LNHDA, CDR2 SQIVND (reference sequence). CDR3 coding DNA: TGTGCCAGTAGTGGGGGACAGGGCGCGAACACCGGGGAGCTGTTTTTT. This translates into CASSGGQGANTGELFF. Using reference TRBV19 and TRBJ2-2 for the parts outside the CDR3, the full variable domain is DGGITQSPKYLFRKEGQNVTLSCEQNLNHDAMYWYRQDPGQGLRLIYYSQIVNDFQKGDIAEGYSVSREKKESFPLTVTSAQKNPTAFYLCASSGGQGANTGELFFGEGSRLTVL.

The V call is TRBV5-5, the J call TRBJ2-5; tentative D call: TRBD2 (6 bases). Germline V gene sequence: CDR1 SGHKS, CDR2 YYEKEE (reference sequence). This CDR3 has 16 amino acids. Trimming removed 4 bases at V and 4 bases at J, with 20 bases between. The CDR3 coding sequence is TGTGCCAGCAGCCCCCCTGACTTTGGCGGGGCAGAGACCCAGTACTTC. Amino acids: CASSPPDFGGAETQYF. Combining the CDR3 with reference TRBV5-5 and TRBJ2-5 gives the whole variable domain DAGVTQSPTHLIKTRGQQVTLRCSPISGHKSVSWYQQVLGQGPQFIFQYYEKEERGRGNFPDRFSARQFPNYSSELNVNALLLGDSALYLCASSPPDFGGAETQYFGPGTRLLVL.

This chain links TRBV19 with TRBJ1-5; D is unresolved. Germline lookup yields CDR1 LNHDA and CDR2 SQIVND (reference sequence). This CDR3 comprises 12 residues. V was cut by 5 bases and J by 4 bases, with 6 bases left in between. CDR3 amino acids: CASSFNNQPQHF. The CDR3 coding sequence is TGTGCCAGTAGTTTTAATAATCAGCCCCAGCATTTT.